This TCR beta chain is from a study of T cells in Graves' hyperthyroidism and ophthalmopathy. TCR beta CDR3 regions were amplified from RNA. A first-round RT-PCR of the TCR CDR3 used the HTBI primer set. A single record per CDR3 protein comes from TCRdb applying MiXCR to the multiplex PCR reads. This sample has over 250,000 distinct CDR3 sequences, with about an eighth found just once. This CDR3 is built from 16 residues. CDR1 is SGHDN, CDR2 FVKESK, per germline. The V end was cut by 6 bases, the J end by 4 bases, with 19 bases between. The material sequenced was blood. The genes are TRBV14 and TRBJ1-5; a weak D match, TRBD1 (6 bases). The TCR was taken from a woman in her 40s with Graves' ophthalmopathy. The CDR3: CASSYREGPNNQPQHF. The DNA for the CDR3 is TGTGCCAGCAGTTACAGGGAGGGGCCCAATAATCAGCCCCAGCATTTT. Combining the CDR3 with reference TRBV14 and TRBJ1-5 gives the whole variable domain EAGVTQFPSHSVIEKGQTVTLRCDPISGHDNLYWYRRVMGKEIKFLLHFVKESKQDESGMPNNRFLAERTGGTYSTLKVQPAELEDSGVYFCASSYREGPNNQPQHFGDGTRLSIL.